The 26 T cell receptor beta chains below were found in one sample sequenced in a study of cytomegalovirus exposure and HLA in healthy donors. Repertoires were generated with immunoSEQ multiplex PCR, while TCRdb's copy carries only in-frame clones and drops some. The data show tens of thousands of clones, about 96% seen once. Source material: PBMCs. These receptor sequences come from a man aged 18 to 35 in good health and CMV-seropositive.

This rearrangement joins TRBV29-1 to TRBJ2-1, with TRBD2 matching over 11 bases. Unmatched junction bases numbered 1, after V lost 5 bases and J lost 4 bases. The CDR3 runs to 13 residues. Germline values: CDR1 SQVTM, CDR2 ANQGSEA. Written as DNA, the CDR3 is TGCAGCGTTTGGACTAGCGGGTACAATGAGCAGTTCTTC. Translated, it gives CSVWTSGYNEQFF.

This chain connects TRBV21-1 to TRBJ2-5; TRBD1 is the table's D call, not checked against the DNA. TRBV21-1 is designated a pseudogene. This CDR3 contains 19 residues. CDR3 coding DNA: TGTGCCAGCAGCAATACACCTCCCGCCGGGACAGGTGACCAAGAGACCCAGTACTTC. Its translation is CASSNTPPAGTGDQETQYF.

This sequence joins TRBV28 and TRBJ1-2; 11 nucleotides agree with TRBD1. Germline lookup yields CDR1 MDHEN and CDR2 SYDVKM. V shed 5 bases and J 8 bases; nucleotides not matched to a gene: 10. The CDR3 extends over 15 amino acids. The CDR3: CASSLTGQGARGYTF. In DNA form, the CDR3 reads TGTGCCAGCAGTCTCACAGGACAGGGGGCGCGGGGCTACACCTTC.

This chain uses TRBV25-1 with TRBJ1-1, with 7 nucleotides matching TRBD1. After removal of 8 bases from V and 10 bases from J, the junction contained 10 bases not matched to a gene. In germline, CDR1 is MGHDK, CDR2 SYGVNS. The CDR3 consists of 12 residues. The CDR3 DNA reads as TGTGCCAGCCGGAACCAGGGGGGTCTAGCTTTCTTT. Translating gives CASRNQGGLAFF. The variable domain in full, with the rest retrieved from reference TRBV25-1 and TRBJ1-1, is EADIYQTPRYLVIGTGKKITLECSQTMGHDKMYWYQQDPGMELHLIHYSYGVNSTEKGDLSSESTVSRIRTEHFPLTLESARPSHTSQYLCASRNQGGLAFFGQGTRLTVV.

The CDR3 nucleotides are TGTGCCAGCAGTCTTTGGGCGGGAGAGCAGTTCTTC. Translating it yields CASSLWAGEQFF. The genes are TRBV7-9 and TRBJ2-1, with D perhaps matching TRBD2 (6 bases). Germline loops: CDR1 SEHNR, CDR2 FQNEAQ (reference sequence). The CDR3 contains 12 residues. The V gene lost 6 bases and the J gene lost 10 bases, with 13 bases spanning the gap.

This chain joins TRBV5-4 and TRBJ2-1; D perhaps matches TRBD2 (6 bases). V lost 2 bases and J lost 4, with 7 bases in between. Germline V gene data show CDR1 as SGHNT and CDR2 as YYREEE (reference sequence). This CDR3 is 13 amino acids long. For the CDR3, the DNA is TGTGCCAGCAGCTTCGGAGGGTACAATGAGCAGTTCTTC. Encoded protein: CASSFGGYNEQFF.

The chain has TRBV5-1 and TRBJ2-1; 7 bases agree with TRBD2. CDR1 SGHRS and CDR2 YFSETQ come from the germline V gene. V dropped 2 bases and J dropped 1; count of bases not matched to a gene: 9. The CDR3 has 17 residues. The CDR3 spells CASSFFPGGGSYNEQFF. CDR3 nucleotide sequence: TGCGCCAGCAGCTTTTTTCCGGGAGGCGGTTCCTACAATGAGCAGTTCTTC.

The chain has TRBV10-3 and TRBJ2-7; D is ambiguous. CDR1 and CDR2 from the germline V gene are ENHRY and SYGVKD. With 0 bases removed from V and 5 bases from J, the gap between germline ends came to 14 bases. The CDR3 is 15 residues long. CDR3 in DNA: TGTGCCATCAGTGAGTCAAATTACGATCTACACGAGCAGTACTTC. It specifies CAISESNYDLHEQYF.

The V and J genes are TRBV27 and TRBJ1-2; D unclear. The CDR3 sequence is 14 residues long. V lost 0 bases and J lost 7, with 12 bases in between. Germline CDR1 and CDR2: MNHEY and SMNVEV (reference sequence). CDR3 region: CASSLSPTEGGYTF. As DNA, the CDR3 is TGTGCCAGCAGTTTATCGCCAACAGAGGGTGGCTACACCTTC.

V is TRBV10-3 and J is TRBJ2-5, with 9 bases that match TRBD1. Looked up from germline, CDR1 is ENHRY and CDR2 is SYGVKD. The CDR3 sequence is 15 residues long. V was clipped by 4 bases and J by 3 bases; unmatched bases: 6. The CDR3 loop reads CAISGSGTGKETQYF. The CDR3 nucleotides are TGTGCCATCAGTGGATCCGGGACAGGGAAAGAGACCCAGTACTTC.

The chain joins TRBV29-1 to TRBJ2-1; D remains ambiguous. The CDR3 is made up of 13 amino acids. The germline V and J ends were trimmed by 3 bases and 0 bases, with 6 bases remaining between them. Per germline, CDR1 SQVTM and CDR2 ANQGSEA. DNA for the CDR3: TGCAGCGTTGAGGTTAGCTCCTACAATGAGCAGTTCTTC. This encodes CSVEVSSYNEQFF.

This chain joins TRBV7-8 and TRBJ1-2; D is uncertain. CDR1 and CDR2 (germline): SGHVS, FQNEAQ. This CDR3 spans 12 amino acids. Trimming pared 5 bases from V and 7 bases from J, leaving 11 bases between. CDR3 DNA sequence: TGTGCCAGCAGCAGAAGAGTGTCTGGCTACACCTTC. Amino acids: CASSRRVSGYTF. The full variable domain, its missing parts supplied by reference TRBV7-8 and TRBJ1-2, is GAGVSQSPRYKVAKRGQDVALRCDPISGHVSLFWYQQALGQGPEFLTYFQNEAQLDKSGLPSDRFFAERPEGSVSTLKIQRTQQEDSAVYLCASSRRVSGYTFGSGTRLTVV.

The gene calls are TRBV30 and TRBJ2-2; 10 bases align to TRBD2. Per the germline V gene, CDR1 is GTSNPN and CDR2 is SVGIG (reference sequence). The CDR3 extends over 17 amino acids. The V and J ends lost 0 bases and 6 bases, in that order; junction bases with no gene match: 10. The CDR3 DNA reads as TGTGCCTGGAGTGTTAGAAGCGGGAGGGCCTATGCCGGGGAGCTGTTTTTT. Amino acid sequence: CAWSVRSGRAYAGELFF.

The chain joins TRBV7-8 to TRBJ2-1; 7 positions agree with TRBD1. The V gene end was trimmed by 5 bases and the J gene end by 5 bases; junction bases not matched to a gene: 6. This CDR3 spans 14 amino acids. Germline CDR1 and CDR2: SGHVS and FQNEAQ. This CDR3 is CASSSRDRNNEQFF. CDR3 sequence (DNA): TGTGCCAGCAGCAGCCGGGACAGAAACAATGAGCAGTTCTTC.

This chain connects TRBV9 to TRBJ2-1, with a possible D match to TRBD2 (5 bases). Germline values: CDR1 SGDLS, CDR2 YYNGEE. Trimming shortened V by 0 bases and J by 9 bases, and 10 bases separated the two germline ends. The CDR3 is 13 amino acids. The CDR3 loop reads CASSVVEEGEQFF. For the CDR3, the DNA is TGTGCCAGCAGCGTAGTTGAAGAGGGTGAGCAGTTCTTC.

The chain employs TRBV4-1 and TRBJ2-3, with D possibly matching TRBD2 (5 bases). In germline, CDR1 is MGHRA, CDR2 YSYEKL. Trimming stripped 3 bases from V and 0 bases from J, with 13 bases between. The CDR3 extends over 16 amino acids. In nucleotides, the CDR3 is TGCGCCAGCAGCCAGGACCCCCCGGGGAGCACAGATACGCAGTATTTT. This translates into CASSQDPPGSTDTQYF.

The V gene is TRBV30, the J gene TRBJ2-1; 11 nucleotides align to TRBD2. The CDR3 length is 15 residues. J gave up 8 bases and V 3 bases, and 9 bases lay outside the gene matches. Germline CDR1 and CDR2: GTSNPN and SVGIG (reference sequence). The CDR3 sequence is CAWSLQGLADHEQFF. The CDR3 bases are TGTGCCTGGAGCTTACAGGGACTAGCGGACCATGAGCAGTTCTTC. Variable domain in full (rest from reference TRBV30 and TRBJ2-1): SQTIHQWPATLVQPVGSPLSLECTVEGTSNPNLYWYRQAAGRGLQLLFYSVGIGQISSEVPQNLSASRPQDRQFILSSKKLLLSDSGFYLCAWSLQGLADHEQFFGPGTRLTVL.

The gene calls are TRBV25-1 and TRBJ2-2; 7 positions match TRBD2. The CDR3 is made up of 14 amino acids. The germline gives CDR1 MGHDK, CDR2 SYGVNS. With V trimmed by 1 base and J by 5 bases, 1 base remained unmatched. The CDR3 region has the DNA TGTGCCAGCAGTGAATCCGGGAGGACCGGGGAGCTGTTTTTT. It codes for CASSESGRTGELFF.

This sequence joins TRBV19 and TRBJ2-2; possible D gene TRBD1, 6 bases. V shed 0 bases and J shed 8 bases, with 16 bases lying between them. This CDR3 spans 16 amino acids. Germline values: CDR1 LNHDA, CDR2 SQIVND (reference sequence). CDR3 nucleotides: TGTGCCAGTAGTATAGAGGGGGCGCTGCTCGATGGGGAGCTGTTTTTT. Encoded protein: CASSIEGALLDGELFF.

This clone was detected only once. The chain combines TRBV4-1 with TRBJ1-1, with 9 positions matching TRBD1. CDR1 is MGHRA and CDR2 is YSYEKL in the germline V gene. The CDR3 totals 15 residues. After removal of 4 bases from V and 7 bases from J, the junction contained 10 bases not matched to a gene. The DNA for the CDR3 is TGCGCCAGCAGCCTTGGGACAGGGCAGCCAGGTGAAGCTTTCTTT. Translating gives CASSLGTGQPGEAFF.

The gene calls are TRBV11-2 and TRBJ2-3, with TRBD2 identical over 11 bases. The length of the CDR3 is 15 residues. V was pared by 0 bases and J by 5 bases, with 1 base of the junction left unmatched. Germline V lookup: CDR1 SGHAT, CDR2 FQNNGV. CDR3 sequence (DNA): TGTGCCAGCAGCTTAGAACTAGCGGGAGAAGATACGCAGTATTTT. This translates into CASSLELAGEDTQYF.

The chain combines TRBV7-8 with TRBJ2-1, with 10 bases identical to TRBD2. V shed 5 bases and J 8 bases; nucleotides not matched to a gene: 12. The germline V gene encodes CDR1 SGHVS and CDR2 FQNEAQ. This CDR3 spans 16 amino acids. CDR3 sequence: CASSQGLAEGRDEQFF. DNA of the CDR3: TGTGCCAGCAGCCAAGGACTAGCGGAGGGACGGGATGAGCAGTTCTTC.

The chain links TRBV6-5 to TRBJ2-7, with D possibly matching TRBD1 (6 bases). The CDR3 extends over 12 amino acids. V gave up 6 bases and J gave up 6 bases, with 12 bases separating them. Germline lookup yields CDR1 MNHEY and CDR2 SVGAGI. The CDR3 nucleotides read TGTGCCAGCAGCCGGGACACGGGCGAGCAGTACTTC. This gives the protein CASSRDTGEQYF.

J is TRBJ1-1 and V is TRBV5-1; D is possibly TRBD1 (6 bases). This CDR3 spans 14 amino acids. Germline CDR1 and CDR2: SGHRS and YFSETQ. Trimming removed 0 bases from V and 3 bases from J, with 9 bases in between. CDR3 sequence: CASSLVAGDTEAFF. CDR3 coding DNA: TGCGCCAGCAGCTTGGTGGCAGGGGACACTGAAGCTTTCTTT.

The chain uses TRBV27 and TRBJ2-7, with TRBD1 matching over 9 bases. V dropped 9 bases and J dropped 13; count of bases not matched to a gene: 10. Germline CDR1 and CDR2: MNHEY and SMNVEV (reference sequence). The CDR3 is 11 residues long. The CDR3 coding sequence is TGTGCCAGTTTATTCGGGGGACAGGGCTACTTC. Protein product: CASLFGGQGYF.

The rearrangement joins TRBV30 to TRBJ2-1, with TRBD2 matching over 14 bases. The CDR3 length is 16 residues. Germline lookup yields CDR1 GTSNPN and CDR2 SVGIG (reference sequence). The V and J ends lost 4 bases and 12 bases, in that order; junction bases with no gene match: 14. As DNA, the CDR3 is TGTGCCTGGATGGGACTAGCGGGAGACAAGGGGGTCGTGCAGTTCTTC. Protein: CAWMGLAGDKGVVQFF.